This TCR beta chain was observed in a study of regulatory T cells. General observations from the study: In CD3G deficiency, regulatory T cells had lower Shannon diversity than autologous conventional CD4+ and control regulatory cells.

The primer mix had 52 TRBV and 13 TRBJ primers. Sequencing used immunoSEQ multiplex PCR; TCRdb keeps in-frame clones, though not all of them. The repertoire includes about 3,900 clones, about nine tenths of them detected once, and about 2.5% sits in the top ten. Comments on this clone: No antigen is known for it.

Autoimmunity was present in every CD3G-deficient patient, worse in two. CD4+ cells were sorted into CD25-high CD127-low regulatory cells and CD25-low CD127-high conventional cells. CDR1 and CDR2 (germline): MNHNY, SVGAGI (reference sequence). The CDR3 runs 14 residues. Deletions cut 2 bases from V and 1 base from J, with 8 bases between. The chain joins TRBV6-6 to TRBJ1-1; tentatively, D is TRBD1 (5 bases). The sequencing input was CD4+ Tregs sorted from blood. This TCR was recovered from a child between 2 and 9 years old with CD3G deficiency. CDR3 bases: TGTGCCAGCAGTTACGAGGGGCGGAACACTGAAGCTTTCTTT. Protein product: CASSYEGRNTEAFF.